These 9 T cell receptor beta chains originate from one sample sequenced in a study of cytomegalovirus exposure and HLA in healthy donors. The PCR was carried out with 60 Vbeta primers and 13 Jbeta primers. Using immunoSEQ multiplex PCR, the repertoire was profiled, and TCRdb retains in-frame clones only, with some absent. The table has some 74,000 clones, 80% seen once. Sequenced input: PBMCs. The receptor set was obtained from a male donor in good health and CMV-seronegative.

The DNA for the CDR3 is TGTGCCAGCAGCTTATCGAGTTACAATGAGCAGTTCTTC. This codes for CASSLSSYNEQFF. The chain carries TRBV7-6 and TRBJ2-1; D remains ambiguous. The CDR3 sequence is 13 residues long. Germline V gene lookup returns CDR1 SGHVS and CDR2 FNYEAQ. Trimming took 2 bases from V and 4 from J, leaving 6 bases between them.

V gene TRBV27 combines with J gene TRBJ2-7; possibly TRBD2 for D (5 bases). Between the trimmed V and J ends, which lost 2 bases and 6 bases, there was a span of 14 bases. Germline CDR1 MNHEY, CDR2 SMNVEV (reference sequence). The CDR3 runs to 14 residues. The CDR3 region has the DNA TGTGCCAGCAGTTTAGGTGTTGAGGGATTCGAGCAGTACTTC. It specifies CASSLGVEGFEQYF.

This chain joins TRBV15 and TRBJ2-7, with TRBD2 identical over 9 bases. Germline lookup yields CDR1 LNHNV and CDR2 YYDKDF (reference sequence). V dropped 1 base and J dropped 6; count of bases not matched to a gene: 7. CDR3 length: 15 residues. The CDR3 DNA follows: TGTGCCACCAGCAGAGCGGGACTAGCCCGCGCCGAGCAGTACTTC. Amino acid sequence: CATSRAGLARAEQYF.

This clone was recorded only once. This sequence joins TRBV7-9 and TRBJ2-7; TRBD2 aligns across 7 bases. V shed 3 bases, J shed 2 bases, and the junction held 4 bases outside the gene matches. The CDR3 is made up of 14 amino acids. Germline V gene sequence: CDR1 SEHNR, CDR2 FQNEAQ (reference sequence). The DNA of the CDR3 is TGTGCCAGCAGCTTCAGCGGGAACCCCTACGAGCAGTACTTC. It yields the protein CASSFSGNPYEQYF.

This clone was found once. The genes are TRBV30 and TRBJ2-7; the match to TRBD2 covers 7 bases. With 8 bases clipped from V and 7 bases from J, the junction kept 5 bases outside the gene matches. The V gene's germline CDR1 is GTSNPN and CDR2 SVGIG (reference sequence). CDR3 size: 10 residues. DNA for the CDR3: TGTGCCGGGGGGGTCGGGGAGCAGTACTTC. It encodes CAGGVGEQYF.

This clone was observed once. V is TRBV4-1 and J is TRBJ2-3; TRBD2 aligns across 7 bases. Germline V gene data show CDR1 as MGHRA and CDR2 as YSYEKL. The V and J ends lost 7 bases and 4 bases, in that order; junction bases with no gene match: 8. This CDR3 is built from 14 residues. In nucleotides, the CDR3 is TGCGCCAGCAAGGCACCGGGAGGATCAGATACGCAGTATTTT. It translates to CASKAPGGSDTQYF.

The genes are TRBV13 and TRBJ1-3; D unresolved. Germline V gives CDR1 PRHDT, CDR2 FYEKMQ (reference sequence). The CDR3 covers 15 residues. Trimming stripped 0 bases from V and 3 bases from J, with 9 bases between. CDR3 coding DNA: TGTGCCAGCAGCTTAGGCTCGTCGGTTGGAAACACCATATATTTT. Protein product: CASSLGSSVGNTIYF.

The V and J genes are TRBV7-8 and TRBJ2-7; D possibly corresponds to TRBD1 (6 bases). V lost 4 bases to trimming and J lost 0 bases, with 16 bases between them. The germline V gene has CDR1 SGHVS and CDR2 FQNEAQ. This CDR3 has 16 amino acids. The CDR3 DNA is TGTGCCAGCAGCTCTTGGGACACCGACGGCTCCTACGAGCAGTACTTC. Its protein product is CASSSWDTDGSYEQYF.

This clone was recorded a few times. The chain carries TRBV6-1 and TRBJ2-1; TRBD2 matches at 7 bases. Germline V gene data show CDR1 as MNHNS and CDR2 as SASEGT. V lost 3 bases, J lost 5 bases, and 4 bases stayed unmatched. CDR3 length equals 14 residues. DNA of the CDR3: TGTGCCAGCAGTGAGAGCGGGGAACACAATGAGCAGTTCTTC. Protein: CASSESGEHNEQFF.